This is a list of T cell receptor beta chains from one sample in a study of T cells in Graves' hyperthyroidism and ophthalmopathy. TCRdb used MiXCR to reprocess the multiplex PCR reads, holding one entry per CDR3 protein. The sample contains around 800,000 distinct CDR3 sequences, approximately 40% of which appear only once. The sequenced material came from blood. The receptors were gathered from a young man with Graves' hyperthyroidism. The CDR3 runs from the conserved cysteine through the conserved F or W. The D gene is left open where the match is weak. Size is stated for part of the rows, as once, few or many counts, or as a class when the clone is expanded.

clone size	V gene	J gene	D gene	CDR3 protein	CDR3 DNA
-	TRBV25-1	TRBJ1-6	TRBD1	CASSQRNRGNSPLHF	TGTGCCAGCAGTCAAAGGAACAGGGGGAATTCACCCCTCCACTTT
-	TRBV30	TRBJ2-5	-	CAWSEAQETQYF	TGTGCCTGGAGTGAGGCCCAAGAGACCCAGTACTTC
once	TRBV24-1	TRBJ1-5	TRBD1	CATSDPRQGETQHF	TGTGCCACCAGTGACCCCCGACAGGGAGAGACCCAGCATTTT
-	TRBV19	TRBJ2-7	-	CASSITIIDSYEQYF	TGTGCCAGTAGTATTACGATTATTGACTCCTACGAGCAGTACTTC
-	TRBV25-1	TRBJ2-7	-	CASSLGVPATYEQYF	TGTGCCAGCAGTTTAGGAGTGCCCGCAACCTACGAGCAGTACTTC
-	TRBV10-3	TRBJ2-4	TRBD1	CAVGGPGAKNIQYF	TGTGCCGTAGGGGGCCCTGGGGCCAAAAACATTCAGTACTTC
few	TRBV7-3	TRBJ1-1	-	CASSLAGVGSVTEAFF	TGTGCCAGCAGCTTAGCAGGAGTTGGGTCGGTGACTGAAGCTTTCTTT
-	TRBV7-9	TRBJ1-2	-	CASTVTGRLRIRGYGYTF	TGTGCCAGCACAGTCACCGGCAGGTTAAGGATTCGAGGCTATGGCTACACCTTC
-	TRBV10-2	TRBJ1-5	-	CASSEEPSGSETQHF	TGCGCCAGCAGTGAGGAGCCTAGCGGGAGTGAGACCCAGCATTTT
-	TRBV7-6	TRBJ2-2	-	CASSSFGLGGSTGELFF	TGTGCCAGCAGCTCGTTCGGGCTAGGCGGGTCCACCGGGGAGCTGTTTTTT
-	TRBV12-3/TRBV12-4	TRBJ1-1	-	CASSGGHFTEAFF	TGTGCCAGCAGTGGAGGACACTTCACTGAAGCTTTCTTT
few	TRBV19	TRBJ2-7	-	CASSIGGHYEQYF	TGTGCCAGTAGTATCGGGGGACATTACGAGCAGTACTTC
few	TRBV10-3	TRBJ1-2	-	CASSYRTQWYGYTF	TGTGCCAGCAGTTATCGTACGCAGTGGTATGGCTACACCTTC
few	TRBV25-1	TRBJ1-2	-	CASSDDGIYGYTF	TGTGCCAGCAGTGACGACGGTATCTATGGCTACACCTTC
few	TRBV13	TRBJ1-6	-	CASSFGYNSPLHF	TGTGCCAGCAGCTTCGGTTATAATTCACCCCTCCACTTT
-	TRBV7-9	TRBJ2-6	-	CASSIPAGANVLTF	TGTGCCAGCAGCATCCCCGCTGGGGCCAACGTCCTGACTTTC
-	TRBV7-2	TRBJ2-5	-	CAISQTSEETQYF	TGTGCCATCAGCCAGACTAGTGAAGAGACCCAGTACTTC
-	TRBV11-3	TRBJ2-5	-	CASSPGDQGTQYF	TGTGCCAGCAGCCCCGGGGACCAAGGGACCCAGTACTTC
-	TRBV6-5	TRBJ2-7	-	CAASTDSYEQYF	TGTGCGGCCTCGACGGATTCCTACGAGCAGTACTTC
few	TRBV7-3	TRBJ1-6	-	CASSQEQGRDSPLHF	TGTGCCAGCAGCCAAGAACAGGGTCGGGATTCACCCCTCCACTTT
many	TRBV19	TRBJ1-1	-	CATERQGGTEAFF	TGTGCCACCGAGAGGCAGGGAGGCACTGAAGCTTTCTTT
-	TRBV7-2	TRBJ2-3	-	CASSLEVGGDTQYF	TGTGCCAGCAGCCTGGAGGTGGGGGGAGATACGCAGTATTTT
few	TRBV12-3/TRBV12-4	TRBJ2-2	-	CANSRAANTGELFF	TGTGCCAACAGCCGGGCCGCGAACACCGGGGAGCTGTTTTTT
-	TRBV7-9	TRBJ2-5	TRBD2	CASSSLAGESETQYF	TGTGCCAGCAGCTCCCTAGCGGGAGAGTCCGAGACCCAGTACTTC
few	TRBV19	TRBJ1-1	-	CASSIKKLLNTEAFF	TGTGCCAGTAGTATCAAAAAGCTTTTGAACACTGAAGCTTTCTTT